This TCR beta chain appears in the sequencing data of a study of blood T cells in healthy people across ages. Study overall: When template switching was applied, about one barcoded beta molecule was captured per two T cells.

Alongside a J-beta primer mix, a sample-barcoded 5' primer served in a second PCR lasting about 7 to 11 cycles. Template switching added a 12-random-nucleotide identifier to every cDNA molecule. TCRdb passed the 5' RACE reads through MiXCR, listing each CDR3 protein once. Of about 1.4 million distinct CDR3 sequences listed, 45% to 70% are singletons. The CDR3 loop spans 16 amino acids. V was trimmed by 5 bases and J by 7 bases, leaving 18 bases between them. Looked up from germline, CDR1 is MNHNY and CDR2 is SVGAGI (reference sequence). The total RNA that was extracted per sample amounted to at least 5 micrograms.

This receptor was obtained from a young man in good health. V gene TRBV6-6 combines with J gene TRBJ1-6; no reliable D call. The specimen sequenced was blood. The CDR3 is CASSPKRPRGNSPLHF. As DNA, the CDR3 is TGTGCCAGCAGTCCCAAGAGGCCCAGAGGGAATTCACCCCTCCACTTT.